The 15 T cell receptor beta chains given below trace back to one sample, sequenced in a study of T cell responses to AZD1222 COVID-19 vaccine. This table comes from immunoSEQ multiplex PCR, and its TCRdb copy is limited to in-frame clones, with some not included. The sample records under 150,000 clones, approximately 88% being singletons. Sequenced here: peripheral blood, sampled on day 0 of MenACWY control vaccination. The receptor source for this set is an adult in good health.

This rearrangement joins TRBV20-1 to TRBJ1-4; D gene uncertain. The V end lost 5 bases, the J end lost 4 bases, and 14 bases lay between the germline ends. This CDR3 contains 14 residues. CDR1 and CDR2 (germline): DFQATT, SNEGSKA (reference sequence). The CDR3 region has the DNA TGCAGTGCTGGTGTGGCTTTACATAATGAAAAACTGTTTTTT. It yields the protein CSAGVALHNEKLFF.

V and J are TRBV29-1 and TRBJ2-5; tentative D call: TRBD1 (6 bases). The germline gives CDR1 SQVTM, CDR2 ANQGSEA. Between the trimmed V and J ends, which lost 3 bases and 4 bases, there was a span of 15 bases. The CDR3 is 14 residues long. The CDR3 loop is CSVDVTGIGETQYF. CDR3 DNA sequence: TGCAGCGTTGACGTAACAGGGATCGGAGAGACCCAGTACTTC.

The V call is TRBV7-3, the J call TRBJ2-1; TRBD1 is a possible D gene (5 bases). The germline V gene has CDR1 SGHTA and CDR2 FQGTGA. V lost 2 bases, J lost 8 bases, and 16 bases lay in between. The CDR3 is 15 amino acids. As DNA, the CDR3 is TGTGCCAGCAGCTTAGGTCGAACAGGTCAGGATGAGCAGTTCTTC. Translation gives CASSLGRTGQDEQFF.

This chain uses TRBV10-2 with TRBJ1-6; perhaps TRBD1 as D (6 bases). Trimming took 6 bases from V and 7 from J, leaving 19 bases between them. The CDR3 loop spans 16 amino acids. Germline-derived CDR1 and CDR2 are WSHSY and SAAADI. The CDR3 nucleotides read TGCGCCAGCAGAGATCACGAAGGGGGAAGAAATTCACCCCTCCACTTT. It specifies CASRDHEGGRNSPLHF.

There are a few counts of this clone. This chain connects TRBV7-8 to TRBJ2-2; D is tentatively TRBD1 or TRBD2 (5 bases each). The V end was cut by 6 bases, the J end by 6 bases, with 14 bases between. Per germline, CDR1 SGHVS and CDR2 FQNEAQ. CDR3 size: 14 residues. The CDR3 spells CASSPGRLAGELFF. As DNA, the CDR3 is TGTGCCAGCAGTCCGGGACGGCTCGCCGGGGAGCTGTTTTTT. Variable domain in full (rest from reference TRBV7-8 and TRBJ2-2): GAGVSQSPRYKVAKRGQDVALRCDPISGHVSLFWYQQALGQGPEFLTYFQNEAQLDKSGLPSDRFFAERPEGSVSTLKIQRTQQEDSAVYLCASSPGRLAGELFFGEGSRLTVL.

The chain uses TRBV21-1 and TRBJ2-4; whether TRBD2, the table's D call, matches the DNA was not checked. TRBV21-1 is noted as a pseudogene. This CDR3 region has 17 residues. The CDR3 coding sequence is TGTGCCAGCAGCCTTTTAAGGAGGTTAGCGGCCAAAAACATTCAGTACTTC. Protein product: CASSLLRRLAAKNIQYF.

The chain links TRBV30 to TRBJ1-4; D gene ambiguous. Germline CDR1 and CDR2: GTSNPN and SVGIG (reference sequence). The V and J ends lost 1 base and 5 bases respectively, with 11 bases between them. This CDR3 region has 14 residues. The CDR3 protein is CAWSGRQQNEKLFF. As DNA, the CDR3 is TGTGCCTGGAGTGGACGCCAGCAGAATGAAAAACTGTTTTTT.

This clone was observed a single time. CDR3: CASSVSDRIFDEQFF. CDR3 DNA: TGTGCCAGCAGTGTATCGGACAGGATATTCGATGAGCAGTTCTTC. V usage is TRBV2 and J usage is TRBJ2-1; 7 positions match TRBD1. The CDR3 has 15 amino acids. CDR1 and CDR2 from the germline V gene are SNHLY and FYNNEI. V lost 4 bases and J lost 8; bases outside the gene matches: 11.

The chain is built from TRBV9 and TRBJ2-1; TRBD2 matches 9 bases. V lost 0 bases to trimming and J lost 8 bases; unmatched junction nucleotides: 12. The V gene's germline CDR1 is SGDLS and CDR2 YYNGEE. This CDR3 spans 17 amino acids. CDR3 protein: CASSVAGLREGVDEQFF. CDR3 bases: TGTGCCAGCAGCGTAGCTGGATTGCGGGAGGGTGTTGATGAGCAGTTCTTC.

The DNA of the CDR3 is TGTGCCAGCAGACCAGCCGGGACAGATACGCAGTATTTT. Amino acid sequence: CASRPAGTDTQYF. This chain connects TRBV12-3 or TRBV12-4 to TRBJ2-3; D gene ambiguous. This CDR3 comprises 13 residues. The V gene lost 6 bases and the J gene lost 3 bases, with 10 bases spanning the gap.

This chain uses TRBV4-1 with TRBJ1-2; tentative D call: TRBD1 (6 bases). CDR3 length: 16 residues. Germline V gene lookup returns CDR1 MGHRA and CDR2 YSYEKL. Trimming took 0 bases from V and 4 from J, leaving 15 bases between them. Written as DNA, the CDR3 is TGCGCCAGCAGCCAAGATTCGGGGAACAGGGCCTATGGCTACACCTTC. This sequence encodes CASSQDSGNRAYGYTF.

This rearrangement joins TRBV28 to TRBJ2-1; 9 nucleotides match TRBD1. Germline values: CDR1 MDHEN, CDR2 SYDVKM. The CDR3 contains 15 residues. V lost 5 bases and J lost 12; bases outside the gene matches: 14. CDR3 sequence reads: CASSLRGTGITGQFF. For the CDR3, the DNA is TGTGCCAGCAGTCTCAGGGGGACAGGGATTACGGGGCAGTTCTTC.

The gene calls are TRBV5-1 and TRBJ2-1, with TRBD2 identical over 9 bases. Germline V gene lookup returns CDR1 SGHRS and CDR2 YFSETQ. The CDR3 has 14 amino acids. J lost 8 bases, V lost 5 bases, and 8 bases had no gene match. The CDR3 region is CASRSGTSFDEQFF. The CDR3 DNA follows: TGCGCCAGCAGATCCGGGACTAGCTTTGATGAGCAGTTCTTC. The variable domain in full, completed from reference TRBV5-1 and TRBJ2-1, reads KAGVTQTPRYLIKTRGQQVTLSCSPISGHRSVSWYQQTPGQGLQFLFEYFSETQRNKGNFPGRFSGRQFSNSRSEMNVSTLELGDSALYLCASRSGTSFDEQFFGPGTRLTVL.

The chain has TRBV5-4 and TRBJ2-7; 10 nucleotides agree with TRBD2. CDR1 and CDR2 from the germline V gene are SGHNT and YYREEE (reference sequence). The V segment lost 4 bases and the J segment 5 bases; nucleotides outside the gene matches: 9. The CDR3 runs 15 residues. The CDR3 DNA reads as TGTGCCAGCAGCCTGCCTAGCGGGAGATGGGACGAGCAGTACTTC. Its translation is CASSLPSGRWDEQYF.

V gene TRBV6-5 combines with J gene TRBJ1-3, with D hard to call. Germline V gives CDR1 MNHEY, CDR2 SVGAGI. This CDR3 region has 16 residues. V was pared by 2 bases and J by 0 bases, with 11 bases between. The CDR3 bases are TGTGCCAGCAGTTACACAGCCCGTCCCTCTGGAAACACCATATATTTT. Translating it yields CASSYTARPSGNTIYF.